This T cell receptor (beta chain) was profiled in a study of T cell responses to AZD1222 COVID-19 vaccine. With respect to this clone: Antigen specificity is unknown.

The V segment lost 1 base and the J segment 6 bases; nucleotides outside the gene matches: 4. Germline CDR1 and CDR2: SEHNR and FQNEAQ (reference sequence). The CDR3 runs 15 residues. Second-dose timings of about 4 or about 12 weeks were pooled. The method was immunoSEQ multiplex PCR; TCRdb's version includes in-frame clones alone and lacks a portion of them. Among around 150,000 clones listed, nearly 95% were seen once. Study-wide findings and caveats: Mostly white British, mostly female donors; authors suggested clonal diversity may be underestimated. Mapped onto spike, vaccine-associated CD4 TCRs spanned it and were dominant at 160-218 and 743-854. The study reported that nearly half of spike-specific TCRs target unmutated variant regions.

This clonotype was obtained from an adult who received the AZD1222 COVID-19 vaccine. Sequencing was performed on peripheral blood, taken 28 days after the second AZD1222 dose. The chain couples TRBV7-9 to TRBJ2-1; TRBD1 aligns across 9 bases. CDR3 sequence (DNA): TGTGCCAGCAGCTTAGTGCGGACAGGGGTCAATGAGCAGTTCTTC. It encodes CASSLVRTGVNEQFF.